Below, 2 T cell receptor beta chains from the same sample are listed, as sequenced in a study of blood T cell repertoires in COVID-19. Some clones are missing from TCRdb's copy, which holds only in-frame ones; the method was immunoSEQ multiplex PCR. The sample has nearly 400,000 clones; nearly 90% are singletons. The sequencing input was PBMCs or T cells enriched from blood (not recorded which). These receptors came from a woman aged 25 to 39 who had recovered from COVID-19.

The CDR3 DNA reads as TGTGCCAGCAGCTCCCTAGCGGGGGGGCCTGAGACCCAGTACTTC. Amino acids: CASSSLAGGPETQYF. The chain joins TRBV7-3 to TRBJ2-5; TRBD2 matches 12 bases. CDR1 and CDR2 from the germline V gene are SGHTA and FQGTGA. V trimming: 4 bases; J trimming: 5 bases; junction bases outside the gene matches: 5. The CDR3 has 15 amino acids. Full variable domain (missing parts from reference TRBV7-3 and TRBJ2-5): GAGVSQTPSNKVTEKGKYVELRCDPISGHTALYWYRQSLGQGPEFLIYFQGTGAADDSGLPNDRFFAVRPEGSVSTLKIQRTERGDSAVYLCASSSLAGGPETQYFGPGTRLLVL.

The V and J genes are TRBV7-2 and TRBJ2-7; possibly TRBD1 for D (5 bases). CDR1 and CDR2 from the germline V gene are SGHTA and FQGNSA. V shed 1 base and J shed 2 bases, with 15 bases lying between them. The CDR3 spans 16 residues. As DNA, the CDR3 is TGTGCCAGCAGCTTAGATTCAGGACACCGAACCTACGAGCAGTACTTC. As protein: CASSLDSGHRTYEQYF.